Listed here are 22 T cell receptor beta chains from one sample, sequenced in a study of chronic HIV infection and antiretroviral therapy. Each CDR3 protein gets one entry after TCRdb re-called the 5' RACE reads with MiXCR. This table holds about 38,000 distinct CDR3 sequences, 8% to 10% found once. The sample was peripheral blood. These receptors were obtained from an adult who had HIV and had not received antiretroviral therapy, or was an uninfected healthy control (not recorded which).

This clonotype was observed at least ten times. CDR3 sequence reads: CASSLSSQGAADTQYF. CDR3 sequence (DNA): TGTGCCAGCAGTTTATCTAGTCAGGGGGCGGCAGATACGCAGTATTTT. The rearrangement uses TRBV28 and TRBJ2-3; 8 positions match TRBD1. Germline CDR1 reads MDHEN; CDR2 reads SYDVKM. V lost 1 base and J lost 4; bases outside the gene matches: 7. CDR3 length: 16 amino acids. Together with reference TRBV28 and TRBJ2-3, the CDR3 gives the full variable domain: DVKVTQSSRYLVKRTGEKVFLECVQDMDHENMFWYRQDPGLGLRLIYFSYDVKMKEKGDIPEGYSVSREKKERFSLILESASTNQTSMYLCASSLSSQGAADTQYFGPGTRLTVL.

This clonotype was recorded many times. The chain links TRBV29-1 to TRBJ1-5; D possibly corresponds to TRBD1 (6 bases). Looked up from germline, CDR1 is SQVTM and CDR2 is ANQGSEA. CDR3 size: 13 residues. Trimming stripped 3 bases from V and 7 bases from J, with 13 bases between. The CDR3 reads CSVEAGVNQPQHF. The CDR3, as DNA: TGCAGCGTTGAGGCAGGGGTCAACCAGCCCCAGCATTTT.

This clonotype appeared many times. Here the CDR3 reads CASSVGGQGIDTQYF. The CDR3 DNA is TGTGCCAGCAGCGTAGGAGGACAGGGGATAGATACGCAGTATTTT. The chain couples TRBV9 to TRBJ2-3; 9 bases fit TRBD1. CDR3 size: 15 residues. With V trimmed by 0 bases and J by 5 bases, 4 bases remained unmatched. The germline gives CDR1 SGDLS, CDR2 YYNGEE. The full variable domain, in which reference TRBV9 and TRBJ2-3 provide the parts outside the CDR3, is DSGVTQTPKHLITATGQRVTLRCSPRSGDLSVYWYQQSLDQGLQFLIQYYNGEERAKGNILERFSAQQFPDLHSELNLSSLELGDSALYFCASSVGGQGIDTQYFGPGTRLTVL.

Ten or more counts support this clonotype. CDR3 sequence reads: CSVSGGGQPQHF. CDR3 nucleotide sequence: TGCAGCGTTTCAGGGGGCGGGCAGCCCCAGCATTTT. The chain recombines TRBV29-1 with TRBJ1-5; TRBD1 aligns across 8 bases. This CDR3 comprises 12 residues. Trimming cost V 5 bases and J 7 bases; bases outside gene matches: 4. Germline CDR1 SQVTM, CDR2 ANQGSEA.

As DNA, the CDR3 is TGTGCCAGCAGTCCTGCTAGCGGAGCCAGCACAGATACGCAGTATTTT. Its protein product is CASSPASGASTDTQYF. The chain uses TRBV28 and TRBJ2-3; 7 bases are a match to TRBD2. Trimming cost V 5 bases and J 0 bases; bases outside gene matches: 8. The CDR3 has 16 amino acids. The germline V gene encodes CDR1 MDHEN and CDR2 SYDVKM.

This clonotype was seen ten or more times. V is TRBV29-1 and J is TRBJ2-7, with a tentative D call TRBD2 (6 bases). The CDR3 sequence is 15 residues long. CDR1 is SQVTM, CDR2 ANQGSEA, per germline. V gave up 2 bases and J gave up 0 bases, with 14 bases separating them. In nucleotides, the CDR3 is TGCAGCGTTGAAAAGGGAGGACGGGACTCCTACGAGCAGTACTTC. Residues: CSVEKGGRDSYEQYF.

This clonotype was detected many times. CDR3 in amino acids: CSVQTGGGDEQFF. The CDR3 nucleotides read TGCAGCGTTCAGACGGGGGGCGGGGATGAGCAGTTCTTC. This sequence joins TRBV29-1 and TRBJ2-1; D is perhaps TRBD2 (7 bases). CDR1 is SQVTM, CDR2 ANQGSEA, per germline. Trimming shortened V by 5 bases and J by 8 bases, and 16 bases separated the two germline ends. The CDR3 sequence is 13 residues long.

The chain links TRBV28 to TRBJ2-1; D not resolved. Trimming cost V 0 bases and J 2 bases, with 8 bases left between them. The CDR3 runs 15 residues. Germline V gene lookup returns CDR1 MDHEN and CDR2 SYDVKM. The CDR3 here is CASSLWASPYNEQFF. The CDR3 DNA sequence: TGTGCCAGCAGTTTATGGGCCTCGCCCTACAATGAGCAGTTCTTC.

This chain uses TRBV20-1 with TRBJ2-3; D not resolved. The CDR3 is made up of 11 amino acids. V gave up 4 bases and J gave up 6 bases, with 8 bases separating them. CDR1 is DFQATT and CDR2 is SNEGSKA in the germline V gene (reference sequence). The CDR3 bases are TGCAGTGCTACTGTGGGGGATACGCAGTATTTT. Amino acid sequence: CSATVGDTQYF.

This clonotype was seen more than once but under ten times. The genes are TRBV28 and TRBJ2-7, with TRBD2 matching over 10 bases. Germline V CDR1 and CDR2: MDHEN, SYDVKM. Trimming cost V 6 bases and J 4 bases; bases outside gene matches: 12. The CDR3 is 16 residues long. CDR3 amino acids: CASSLWSLAGIYEQYF. The CDR3 coding sequence is TGTGCCAGCAGCCTCTGGTCACTAGCGGGGATATACGAGCAGTACTTC. The whole variable domain, remainder taken from reference TRBV28 and TRBJ2-7, is DVKVTQSSRYLVKRTGEKVFLECVQDMDHENMFWYRQDPGLGLRLIYFSYDVKMKEKGDIPEGYSVSREKKERFSLILESASTNQTSMYLCASSLWSLAGIYEQYFGPGTRLTVT.

The sample holds many counts of this clonotype. V usage is TRBV11-2 and J usage is TRBJ1-1; the match to TRBD1 covers 10 bases. Germline CDR1 is SGHAT and CDR2 is FQNNGV. J lost 3 bases, V lost 5 bases, and 6 bases had no gene match. This CDR3 spans 15 amino acids. CDR3 in amino acids: CASSPRTGGHTEAFF. The CDR3, as DNA: TGTGCCAGCAGCCCCCGGACAGGGGGGCACACTGAAGCTTTCTTT.

V and J are TRBV12-3 or TRBV12-4 and TRBJ2-7, with 9 nucleotides matching TRBD2. Germline trimming cut 3 bases from V and 5 bases from J; bases unmatched to any gene: 8. The CDR3 is 15 amino acids. In DNA, the CDR3 is TGTGCCAGCAGTTTTAGCGGGAGTTTTAACGACGAGCAGTACTTC. It encodes CASSFSGSFNDEQYF.

This clonotype was picked up many times. This chain connects TRBV24-1 to TRBJ2-7; D is unclear. The germline V gene encodes CDR1 KGHDR and CDR2 SFDVKD. The CDR3 length is 12 residues. V lost 0 bases and J lost 9, with 8 bases in between. The CDR3 spells CATSDLQGLQYF. The CDR3 DNA follows: TGTGCCACCAGTGATTTGCAAGGCCTGCAGTACTTC.

The chain is built from TRBV5-1 and TRBJ2-3; TRBD2 aligns across 9 bases. J was trimmed by 2 bases and V by 4 bases; bases with no gene match: 17. CDR1 is SGHRS, CDR2 YFSETQ, per germline. The CDR3 is 19 residues long. CDR3 DNA sequence: TGCGCCAGCAGCGTACGGGGGATAGGGACTAGCACGATCACAGATACGCAGTATTTT. Protein: CASSVRGIGTSTITDTQYF.

The sample holds many counts of this clonotype. The rearrangement uses TRBV12-3 or TRBV12-4 and TRBJ1-6; TRBD1 aligns across 7 bases. J was trimmed by 6 bases and V by 3 bases; bases with no gene match: 5. The CDR3 totals 15 residues. CDR3 in DNA: TGTGCCAGCAGTTTCGACAGGGTCTTTAATTCACCCCTCCACTTT. It encodes CASSFDRVFNSPLHF.

This clonotype was seen more than once but under ten times. This chain links TRBV21-1 with TRBJ2-3; the table gives TRBD1 as D, unverified against the DNA. TRBV21-1 is deemed a pseudogene. This CDR3 has 14 amino acids. This CDR3 is CASSKASGRDTQYF. The CDR3 DNA is TGTGCCAGCAGCAAAGCGTCGGGACGGGATACGCAGTATTTT.

The V call is TRBV29-1, the J call TRBJ2-2; TRBD1 might be the D (6 bases). This CDR3 has 14 residues. Between the trimmed V and J ends, which lost 5 bases and 2 bases, there was a span of 12 bases. Per germline, CDR1 SQVTM and CDR2 ANQGSEA. The CDR3 loop reads CSVSRGANTGELFF. The CDR3 nucleotides are TGCAGCGTTTCCAGGGGCGCAAACACCGGGGAGCTGTTTTTT.

About this clonotype itself: One end of the junction does not line up with germline, which may come from a read error. This chain connects TRBV6-5 to TRBJ1-5, with a possible D match to TRBD1 (6 bases). The CDR3 sequence is 15 residues long. CDR1 MNHEY and CDR2 SVGAGI come from the germline V gene. In nucleotides, the CDR3 is TGTGCCAGCAGTTACGGAGGGGGGGGAAATCAGCCCCAGAATTTT. Translated: CASSYGGGGNQPQNF.

This clonotype came up a few times. The J gene is TRBJ2-7, the V gene TRBV28; the D is unclear. The CDR3 loop spans 11 amino acids. The ends were cut back, 6 bases at V and 0 bases at J, with 3 bases in the middle. CDR1 and CDR2 (germline): MDHEN, SYDVKM. The CDR3 DNA reads as TGTGCCAGCAGCGACTCCTACGAGCAGTACTTC. This sequence encodes CASSDSYEQYF.

The chain recombines TRBV29-1 with TRBJ2-3; D remains unclear. The V end lost 6 bases, the J end lost 2 bases, and 9 bases lay between the germline ends. The CDR3 consists of 12 residues. Germline CDR1 reads SQVTM; CDR2 reads ANQGSEA. The CDR3 protein is CSVPTYTDTQYF. In DNA, the CDR3 is TGCAGCGTCCCAACCTACACAGATACGCAGTATTTT.

Ten or more counts support this clonotype. This chain links TRBV15 with TRBJ2-1; weak D call: TRBD2 (6 bases). Germline V CDR1 and CDR2: LNHNV, YYDKDF (reference sequence). This CDR3 region has 14 residues. Trimming took 3 bases from V and 6 from J, leaving 12 bases between them. This chain's CDR3 is CATSSGSPTNEQFF. CDR3 DNA sequence: TGTGCCACCAGCAGCGGGAGTCCCACCAATGAGCAGTTCTTC.

The genes are TRBV14 and TRBJ2-3; possibly TRBD1 for D (5 bases). Looked up from germline, CDR1 is SGHDN and CDR2 is FVKESK. The CDR3 runs 15 residues. Between the trimmed V and J ends, which lost 5 bases and 3 bases, there was a span of 15 bases. CDR3 in amino acids: CASSYGGALTDTQYF. In nucleotides, the CDR3 is TGTGCCAGCAGCTACGGTGGGGCGTTAACAGATACGCAGTATTTT.